These T cell receptor beta chains were read from a single sample in a study of blood T cell repertoires in COVID-19. Sequenced by immunoSEQ multiplex PCR; TCRdb stores in-frame clones only, minus some. Seen here are 200,000 to 250,000 clones, 85% to 90% observed once, and the top ten hold 0.85% to 0.9%. The specimen was PBMCs or T cells enriched from blood (not recorded which). The source of these receptors is a man aged 50 to 60 who had been exposed to COVID-19. Each CDR3 is given with its conserved first and last residue. D genes are given only for firm matches. A clone size is listed for some rows: how often the clone was seen (once, few, many), or a class if it is expanded.

CDR3	DNA	D	V	J	length	size
CASSTQGSSYGYTF	TGTGCCAGCAGTACGCAGGGGTCTAGCTATGGCTACACCTTC	-	TRBV28	TRBJ1-2	14	-
CASSLGLAGPTDTQYF	TGTGCCAGCAGCTTGGGGCTAGCGGGGCCCACAGATACGCAGTATTTT	TRBD2	TRBV5-4	TRBJ2-3	16	-
CASSLGPEQGVGGYTF	TGTGCCAGCAGTTTAGGCCCCGAACAGGGGGTTGGTGGCTACACCTTC	TRBD1	TRBV28	TRBJ1-2	16	-
CASSRTSGTPDTQYF	TGTGCCAGCAGCCGAACTAGCGGGACCCCAGATACGCAGTATTTT	TRBD2	TRBV11-3	TRBJ2-3	15	-
CASSRSDTIYGYTF	TGTGCCAGCAGCCGCTCGGACACCATCTATGGCTACACCTTC	-	TRBV27	TRBJ1-2	14	-
CASKGRGGDTQYF	TGTGCCAGCAAGGGGCGTGGAGGGGATACGCAGTATTTT	-	TRBV11-3	TRBJ2-3	13	-
CASNLLAGYNEQFF	TGTGCCAGCAACTTACTAGCGGGGTACAATGAGCAGTTCTTC	TRBD2	TRBV28	TRBJ2-1	14	-
CASSLLPGYQETQYF	TGCGCCAGCAGCTTGTTACCGGGTTACCAAGAGACCCAGTACTTC	-	TRBV5-1	TRBJ2-5	15	-
CASSQTRNTEAFF	TGTGCCAGCAGCCAAACAAGGAACACTGAAGCTTTCTTT	-	TRBV14	TRBJ1-1	13	-
CASSLGQANSPLHF	TGCGCCAGCAGCTTGGGACAGGCTAATTCACCCCTCCACTTT	-	TRBV5-1	TRBJ1-6	14	-
CASSTYRSGTDTQYF	TGTGCCAGCAGCACCTACAGGAGTGGCACAGATACGCAGTATTTT	-	TRBV7-3	TRBJ2-3	15	once
CASSVDSFNSPLHF	TGCGCCAGTAGCGTAGACAGCTTTAATTCACCCCTCCACTTT	-	TRBV4-1	TRBJ1-6	14	-
CATSDSLAGGYINEQFF	TGTGCCACCAGTGATTCCCTAGCGGGAGGCTACATCAATGAGCAGTTCTTC	TRBD2	TRBV24-1	TRBJ2-1	17	-
CASSLGGGANSPLHF	TGTGCCAGCAGCTTAGGCGGGGGGGCGAATTCACCCCTCCACTTT	-	TRBV13	TRBJ1-6	15	once
CASSRGRGEKLFF	TGCGCCAGCTCTAGGGGGCGCGGTGAAAAACTGTTTTTT	TRBD1	TRBV5-1	TRBJ1-4	13	-
CAISESWVGAPNQPQHF	TGTGCCATCAGTGAGTCCTGGGTAGGGGCCCCCAATCAGCCCCAGCATTTT	-	TRBV10-3	TRBJ1-5	17	-
CASSLHPATLGSRVNTEAFF	TGTGCCAGCAGTTTACACCCCGCGACACTTGGGTCGCGAGTGAACACTGAAGCTTTCTTT	-	TRBV27	TRBJ1-1	20	-